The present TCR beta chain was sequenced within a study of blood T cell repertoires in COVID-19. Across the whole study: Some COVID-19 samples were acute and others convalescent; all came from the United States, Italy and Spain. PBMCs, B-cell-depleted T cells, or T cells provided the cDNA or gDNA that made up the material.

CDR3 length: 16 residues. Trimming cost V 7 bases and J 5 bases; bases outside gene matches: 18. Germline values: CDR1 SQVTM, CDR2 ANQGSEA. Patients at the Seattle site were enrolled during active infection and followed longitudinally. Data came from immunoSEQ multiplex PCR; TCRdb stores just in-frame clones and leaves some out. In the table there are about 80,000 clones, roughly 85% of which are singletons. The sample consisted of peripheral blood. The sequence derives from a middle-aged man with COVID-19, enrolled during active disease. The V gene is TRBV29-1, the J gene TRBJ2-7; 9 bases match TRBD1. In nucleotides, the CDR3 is TGCAGCGGACACAAAAACATTCGGGACAGGGCCCACGAGCAGTACTTC. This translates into CSGHKNIRDRAHEQYF.